Shown below are 22 T cell receptor beta chains from a single sample sequenced in a study of blood T cells in healthy people across ages. Sample-barcoded 5' priming and a J-beta primer mix drove a second PCR of roughly 7 to 11 cycles. One entry per CDR3 protein, called by TCRdb with MiXCR from the 5' RACE reads. The data contain about a million distinct CDR3 sequences, around two fifths of them singletons. The sequenced material came from blood. All receptors derive from a man aged 18 to 29 in good health.

This clonotype was detected ten times or more. This chain links TRBV20-1 with TRBJ1-2; the D gene is possibly TRBD1 (6 bases). CDR1 DFQATT and CDR2 SNEGSKA come from the germline V gene (reference sequence). V shed 5 bases and J shed 6 bases, with 19 bases lying between them. The length of the CDR3 is 14 residues. In nucleotides, the CDR3 is TGCAGTGCTCTCGAACAGGGACTCAAGGATGGCTACACCTTC. This codes for CSALEQGLKDGYTF.

The DNA of the CDR3 is TGTGCCAGCAGCTTAGAGAGATCCGGGTCTGGCTACACCTTC. Its protein is CASSLERSGSGYTF. This chain uses TRBV7-2 with TRBJ1-2; D gene uncertain. CDR1 is SGHTA and CDR2 is FQGNSA in the germline V gene. V dropped 1 base and J dropped 7 bases, with 13 bases sitting between them. The CDR3 consists of 14 residues.

This chain joins TRBV10-3 and TRBJ2-1, with no clear D. V shed 0 bases and J shed 10 bases, with 7 bases lying between them. Per germline, CDR1 ENHRY and CDR2 SYGVKD. The CDR3 is 12 residues long. DNA for the CDR3: TGTGCCATCAGTGAGTCCCCCTACGAGCAGTTCTTC. Translating it yields CAISESPYEQFF.

This clonotype was seen a handful of times. This sequence joins TRBV5-1 and TRBJ1-2; 9 bases are a match to TRBD1. J lost 4 bases, V lost 0 bases, and 7 bases had no gene match. The CDR3 consists of 16 residues. Germline CDR1 is SGHRS and CDR2 is YFSETQ. The DNA for the CDR3 is TGCGCCAGCAGCTTGGAGGGACAGGGCTGGGGCTATGGCTACACCTTC. It yields the protein CASSLEGQGWGYGYTF.

The chain carries TRBV7-3 and TRBJ2-3; tentatively, D is TRBD2 (6 bases). V was trimmed by 0 bases and J by 2 bases, leaving 9 bases between them. Germline assignment: CDR1 SGHTA and CDR2 FQGTGA. The CDR3 totals 15 residues. CDR3 nucleotide sequence: TGTGCCAGCAGCTTAACGTCTAGCGACACAGATACGCAGTATTTT. It is translated as CASSLTSSDTDTQYF.

This clonotype showed up just a few times. The CDR3 bases are TGCGCCAGCAGCCAAAAATACAGGGATGGTCCAGATACGCAGTATTTT. Its translation is CASSQKYRDGPDTQYF. The J gene is TRBJ2-3, the V gene TRBV4-3; the D gene is possibly TRBD1 (6 bases). Trimming took off 2 bases at V and 4 bases at J, with 16 bases between the two ends. Germline values: CDR1 LGHNA, CDR2 YSLEER. This CDR3 region has 16 residues.

The DNA for the CDR3 is TGTGCCAGCACATCTTCGAGTCCCCTAGCGGGGGGTGCCCGATACACAGATACGCAGTATTTT. It encodes CASTSSSPLAGGARYTDTQYF. The V gene is TRBV11-1, the J gene TRBJ2-3, with 11 bases that match TRBD2. Germline CDR1 is SGHAT and CDR2 is FQDESV (reference sequence). J gave up 2 bases and V 7 bases, and 23 bases lay outside the gene matches. The CDR3 runs 21 residues.

This clonotype was seen only a few times. The chain employs TRBV20-1 and TRBJ2-3; 14 positions match TRBD2. Trimming took 4 bases from V and 2 from J; bases not matched to a gene: 8. CDR1 is DFQATT, CDR2 SNEGSKA, per germline (reference sequence). This CDR3 has 17 residues. The DNA for the CDR3 is TGCAGTGCTAAAGGACTAGCGGGGGGCAAAAACACAGATACGCAGTATTTT. This codes for CSAKGLAGGKNTDTQYF.

In its sample, this clonotype was seen a few times. The genes are TRBV10-3 and TRBJ2-1; 12 bases are a match to TRBD2. Germline-derived CDR1 and CDR2 are ENHRY and SYGVKD. CDR3 length equals 16 residues. V shed 4 bases and J 5 bases; nucleotides not matched to a gene: 6. This chain's CDR3 is CAISASGGEYNNEQFF. In DNA form, the CDR3 reads TGTGCCATCAGTGCTAGCGGGGGGGAATATAACAATGAGCAGTTCTTC.

The V gene is TRBV4-1, the J gene TRBJ2-3, with 8 bases lining up with TRBD2. In germline, CDR1 is MGHRA, CDR2 YSYEKL. The CDR3 loop spans 17 amino acids. The junction had 9 bases not matched to a gene; V was cut back by 0 bases and J by 4 bases. The CDR3 nucleotides are TGCGCCAGCAGCCAAGATTGGAGTAGCGGGGAGGCAGATACGCAGTATTTT. Its translation is CASSQDWSSGEADTQYF.

The chain has TRBV25-1 and TRBJ1-1, with D hard to call. This CDR3 contains 12 residues. V was shortened by 8 bases and J by 10 bases, with 17 bases between the two germline ends. Germline CDR1 and CDR2: MGHDK and SYGVNS. CDR3 in amino acids: CASLSAGGVAFF. CDR3 nucleotide sequence: TGTGCCAGCCTATCCGCAGGTGGAGTAGCTTTCTTT.

The rearrangement joins TRBV29-1 to TRBJ1-2; maybe TRBD1 (5 bases). This CDR3 has 13 residues. Germline V gene sequence: CDR1 SQVTM, CDR2 ANQGSEA. V was cut by 5 bases and J by 3 bases, with 13 bases left in between. The CDR3 nucleotides are TGCAGCGTTCGGGAGGGGAATGACTATGGCTACACCTTC. Its translation: CSVREGNDYGYTF.

Only a few counts were recorded for this clonotype. The chain couples TRBV29-1 to TRBJ1-1; TRBD1 matches at 7 bases. This CDR3 region has 14 residues. J gave up 0 bases and V 7 bases, and 8 bases lay outside the gene matches. Germline CDR1 SQVTM, CDR2 ANQGSEA. CDR3 nucleotides: TGCAGCGCGCCTCGACAGGGAATGAACACTGAAGCTTTCTTT. This gives the protein CSAPRQGMNTEAFF.

The chain is built from TRBV14 and TRBJ2-1; no clear D. V lost 5 bases to trimming and J lost 9 bases, with 17 bases between them. Germline V gene sequence: CDR1 SGHDN, CDR2 FVKESK. This CDR3 has 14 residues. The CDR3 DNA reads as TGTGCCAGCAGCGAACGATTCGGCGGTGGTGAGCAGTTCTTC. Amino acids: CASSERFGGGEQFF.

The table lists this clonotype with a few counts. The V and J genes are TRBV27 and TRBJ2-3; 9 bases are shared with TRBD1. CDR3 length equals 16 residues. Germline V gives CDR1 MNHEY, CDR2 SMNVEV (reference sequence). V gave up 0 bases and J gave up 1 base; unmatched junction bases: 2. DNA for the CDR3: TGTGCCAGCAGTTTATCGCGGACAGGGGGCACAGATACGCAGTATTTT. It is translated as CASSLSRTGGTDTQYF.

The rearrangement joins TRBV6-5 to TRBJ1-2; maybe TRBD1 (6 bases). The CDR3 loop spans 14 amino acids. Looked up from germline, CDR1 is MNHEY and CDR2 is SVGAGI. Trimming left V 3 bases short and J 4 bases short, with 12 bases between. The CDR3 region is CASSYGGPGYGYTF. The DNA of the CDR3 is TGTGCCAGCAGTTATGGGGGGCCCGGCTATGGCTACACCTTC.

This clonotype was counted a few times. The chain couples TRBV9 to TRBJ2-1; D ambiguous. Germline values: CDR1 SGDLS, CDR2 YYNGEE. V gave up 0 bases and J gave up 1 base, with 20 bases separating them. There are 19 residues in the CDR3. The CDR3 region has the DNA TGTGCCAGCAGCGTAGATCCCCCTCGAGCCAAGGAGTCCTACAATGAGCAGTTCTTC. Translated: CASSVDPPRAKESYNEQFF. Complete variable domain (other parts from reference TRBV9 and TRBJ2-1): DSGVTQTPKHLITATGQRVTLRCSPRSGDLSVYWYQQSLDQGLQFLIQYYNGEERAKGNILERFSAQQFPDLHSELNLSSLELGDSALYFCASSVDPPRAKESYNEQFFGPGTRLTVL.

The chain recombines TRBV4-2 with TRBJ1-1, with D perhaps matching TRBD1 (5 bases). The germline gives CDR1 LGHNA, CDR2 YNFKEQ. The V end was cut by 1 base, the J end by 5 bases, with 8 bases between. The CDR3 is made up of 13 amino acids. CDR3 residues: CASSQGGETEAFF. CDR3 nucleotides: TGTGCCAGCAGCCAAGGGGGCGAGACTGAAGCTTTCTTT.

The chain is built from TRBV27 and TRBJ2-3; the match to TRBD2 covers 11 bases. Germline V gene data show CDR1 as MNHEY and CDR2 as SMNVEV (reference sequence). V dropped 5 bases and J dropped 0; count of bases not matched to a gene: 13. CDR3 length: 19 amino acids. CDR3 sequence (DNA): TGTGCCAGCAGTCCTCTCCCGGGACTAGCGGACGCTAGCACAGATACGCAGTATTTT. It is translated as CASSPLPGLADASTDTQYF.

The chain couples TRBV2 to TRBJ2-3; TRBD2 matches at 7 bases. The germline V gene has CDR1 SNHLY and CDR2 FYNNEI. The CDR3 extends over 17 amino acids. J lost 0 bases, V lost 5 bases, and 11 bases had no gene match. The CDR3 DNA reads as TGTGCCAGCAGTAGGATGGGAGCGGGGAGAAGCACAGATACGCAGTATTTT. Translating it yields CASSRMGAGRSTDTQYF.

The table lists this clonotype with many counts. This sequence joins TRBV3-1 and TRBJ2-3; TRBD2 might be the D (6 bases). The V end lost 1 base, the J end lost 2 bases, and 19 bases lay between the germline ends. This CDR3 comprises 18 residues. The V gene's germline CDR1 is LGHDT and CDR2 YNNKEL (reference sequence). The CDR3 DNA reads TGTGCCAGCAGCCAAGCGAGCCCGCGACTAGGCAACACAGATACGCAGTATTTT. It is translated as CASSQASPRLGNTDTQYF.

This clonotype has more than one count but fewer than ten. The chain recombines TRBV5-1 with TRBJ2-3; 10 bases align to TRBD2. Germline loops: CDR1 SGHRS, CDR2 YFSETQ. The ends lost 0 bases at V and 2 bases at J; junction bases unmatched: 9. The CDR3 consists of 18 residues. The CDR3 nucleotides are TGCGCCAGCAGCTTGGTCACTAGCGGGGACCTTGACACAGATACGCAGTATTTT. As protein: CASSLVTSGDLDTDTQYF.